The rows below give T cell receptor beta chains drawn from one sample of a study of blood T cell repertoires in COVID-19. Repertoires were generated with immunoSEQ multiplex PCR, while TCRdb's copy carries only in-frame clones and drops some. The table records a few hundred thousand clones, 65% to 90% of them present only once. Sequences were obtained from peripheral blood. Receptors were obtained from a human donor in a cohort sampled during active COVID-19. The CDR3 runs from the conserved cysteine through the conserved F or W. A D gene is named only where the DNA matches it firmly. Clone size is shown for a subset of rows, as once, few, many or a class of expanded clone.

>TRBJ2-7|NA|NA|TRBV2
CAEGGGSEQYF
TGTGCCGAAGGGGGGGGGTCCGAGCAGTACTTC
>TRBJ2-5|NA|NA|TRBV4-3
CASSQDNEETQYF
TGCGCCAGCAGCCAAGATAACGAGGAGACCCAGTACTTC
>TRBJ2-7|TRBD2|NA|TRBV6-6
CASSRRAQTSGDYEQYF
TGTGCCAGCAGTCGCCGAGCGCAGACTAGCGGGGACTACGAGCAGTACTTC
>TRBJ2-7|TRBD2|NA|TRBV7-8
CASSLALATVREQYF
TGTGCCAGCAGTTTGGCACTAGCGACTGTTAGAGAGCAGTACTTC
>TRBJ2-7|TRBD2|NA|TRBV7-8
CASSLTLGLAREQYF
TGTGCCAGCAGCTTAACACTCGGACTAGCGAGGGAGCAGTACTTC
>TRBJ2-3|NA|few|TRBV7-3
CASSLHYRELDTQYF
TGTGCCAGCAGCTTACATTACCGGGAACTAGATACGCAGTATTTT
>TRBJ1-2|NA|NA|TRBV19
CASSRDINYGYTF
TGTGCCAGTAGTCGGGACATTAACTATGGCTACACCTTC
>TRBJ2-6|NA|once|TRBV5-1
CASSLDGPGANVLTF
TGCGCCAGCAGCTTGGATGGCCCTGGGGCCAACGTCCTGACTTTC
>TRBJ2-1|TRBD2|NA|TRBV19
CASSILRLAGDEQFF
TGTGCCAGTAGTATACTCAGACTAGCGGGAGACGAGCAGTTCTTC
>TRBJ1-1|NA|NA|TRBV5-1
CASSRGNTEAFF
TGCGCCAGCAGCAGGGGGAACACTGAAGCTTTCTTT
>TRBJ1-2|NA|once|TRBV10-2
CASTDPGVNYGYTF
TGCGCCAGCACCGATCCAGGGGTTAACTATGGCTACACCTTC
>TRBJ2-1|NA|NA|TRBV21-1
CASSYRDRFF
TGTGCCAGCAGCTACAGGGACCGGTTCTTC
>TRBJ2-7|NA|NA|TRBV7-9
CASSLVSLNYEQYF
TGTGCCAGCAGCTTAGTCAGTCTGAACTACGAGCAGTACTTC
>TRBJ2-7|NA|NA|TRBV6-5
CASRKHYEQYF
TGTGCCAGCAGGAAGCACTACGAGCAGTACTTC
>TRBJ2-7|TRBD1|NA|TRBV5-1
CASSPGQGVHEQYF
TGCGCCAGCAGCCCGGGACAGGGGGTCCACGAGCAGTACTTC
>TRBJ1-5|TRBD1|NA|TRBV20-1
CSASPGTGFDQPQHF
TGCAGTGCTAGTCCCGGGACAGGGTTTGATCAGCCCCAGCATTTT
>TRBJ2-5|NA|many|TRBV3-1/TRBV3-2
CASSQDGAGHFQETQYF
TGTGCCAGCAGCCAAGATGGGGCGGGGCACTTCCAAGAGACCCAGTACTTC
>TRBJ2-1|NA|many|TRBV9
CASSVDNSGDSYNEQFF
TGTGCCAGCAGCGTAGATAATAGCGGAGACTCCTACAATGAGCAGTTCTTC
>TRBJ2-7|TRBD1|NA|TRBV13
CASSVSGTGKHEQYF
TGTGCCAGCAGCGTCTCCGGGACAGGGAAACACGAGCAGTACTTC
>TRBJ1-1|TRBD1|few|TRBV7-9
CASSLGQGLIF
TGTGCCAGCAGCTTAGGACAGGGGCTCATCTTT
>TRBJ2-1|TRBD1|NA|TRBV28
CASSSAGTGFHNEQFF
TGTGCCAGCAGTTCCGCCGGGACAGGATTTCACAATGAGCAGTTCTTC
>TRBJ2-2|TRBD2|NA|TRBV19
CASSITSVRAGELFF
TGTGCCAGTAGTATAACTAGCGTTAGGGCCGGGGAGCTGTTTTTT
>TRBJ1-3|NA|NA|TRBV18
CASSRDGLLSGNTIYF
TGTGCCAGCTCGCGAGATGGACTTCTCTCTGGAAACACCATATATTTT
>TRBJ2-3|NA|once|TRBV7-9
CASSLQGLRTDTQYF
TGTGCCAGCAGCCTACAGGGTTTGAGGACAGATACGCAGTATTTT
>TRBJ1-5|TRBD1|NA|TRBV19
CASSAPDRGYNQPQHF
TGTGCCAGTAGTGCCCCCGACAGGGGGTATAATCAGCCCCAGCATTTT
>TRBJ2-6|NA|NA|TRBV6-6
CASMDRSGSGANVLTF
TGTGCCAGCATGGACAGAAGTGGCTCTGGGGCCAACGTCCTGACTTTC
>TRBJ2-7|NA|NA|TRBV28
CASSSPGRRYEQYF
TGTGCCAGCAGTTCCCCGGGGAGAAGGTACGAGCAGTACTTC
>TRBJ1-2|TRBD1|NA|TRBV19
CASSGMELGQGYNYGYTF
TGTGCCAGTAGTGGTATGGAACTGGGACAGGGATATAACTATGGCTACACCTTC
>TRBJ1-2|NA|NA|TRBV30
CAWRLLGGGGYTF
TGTGCCTGGAGGCTCTTGGGAGGTGGTGGCTACACCTTC
>TRBJ2-1|NA|NA|TRBV27
CASSLSTVATYNEQFF
TGTGCCAGCAGTTTATCCACGGTAGCGACCTACAATGAGCAGTTCTTC
>TRBJ1-1|NA|NA|TRBV18
CASSLDKTGNTEAFF
TGTGCCAGCTCACTTGATAAGACAGGGAACACTGAAGCTTTCTTT
>TRBJ1-5|NA|NA|TRBV9
CASSVGGNNQPQHF
TGTGCCAGCAGCGTGGGGGGGAACAATCAGCCCCAGCATTTT
>TRBJ1-1|TRBD1|NA|TRBV6-5
CASGRYRGTNTEAFF
TGTGCCAGCGGGCGATACAGGGGGACTAACACTGAAGCTTTCTTT
>TRBJ2-7|TRBD1|NA|TRBV24-1
CATSEGDRAYEQYF
TGTGCCACCAGTGAGGGGGACAGAGCCTACGAGCAGTACTTC
>TRBJ1-2|NA|NA|TRBV6-2/TRBV6-3
CASSYYRERGGYTF
TGTGCCAGCAGTTACTATCGGGAGAGGGGTGGCTACACCTTC
>TRBJ2-5|TRBD2|NA|TRBV19
CASSRGLAGGPGETQYF
TGTGCCAGTAGTAGGGGACTAGCGGGAGGGCCGGGTGAGACCCAGTACTTC
>TRBJ1-6|TRBD1|NA|TRBV19
CASTPTGSVYSPLHF
TGTGCCAGTACCCCGACAGGGTCCGTTTACTCACCCCTCCACTTT
>TRBJ2-1|TRBD2|NA|TRBV28
CATKGLVYEQFF
TGTGCCACCAAAGGACTAGTCTATGAGCAGTTCTTC
>TRBJ1-6|TRBD1|NA|TRBV20-1
CSASRQGAFPLHF
TGCAGTGCTAGTCGACAGGGAGCCTTCCCCCTCCACTTT
>TRBJ2-7|TRBD2|NA|TRBV28
CASSLWTSGAGEQYF
TGTGCCAGCAGTTTATGGACTAGCGGTGCCGGAGAGCAGTACTTC
>TRBJ2-3|TRBD2|NA|TRBV5-1
CASSPPGVAGLTDTQYF
TGCGCCAGCAGCCCCCCTGGAGTAGCGGGTTTAACAGATACGCAGTATTTT
>TRBJ1-6|NA|NA|TRBV6-5
CASRGNSPLHF
TGTGCCAGCAGGGGCAATTCACCCCTCCACTTT
>TRBJ1-5|TRBD1|NA|TRBV5-4
CASSPGTGGNQPQHF
TGTGCCAGCAGCCCCGGGACAGGCGGCAATCAGCCCCAGCATTTT
>TRBJ1-1|NA|NA|TRBV2
CASSGGGGKGVTEAFF
TGTGCCAGCAGTGGGGGGGGAGGAAAGGGAGTCACTGAAGCTTTCTTT
>TRBJ2-5|NA|NA|TRBV9
CASSRTFHRETQYF
TGTGCCAGCAGCCGGACATTTCACCGGGAGACCCAGTACTTC
>TRBJ1-1|TRBD1|NA|TRBV7-8
CASSKGQGRGTEAFF
TGTGCCAGCAGCAAGGGACAGGGGAGGGGGACTGAAGCTTTCTTT
>TRBJ2-7|TRBD1|NA|TRBV5-4
CASSEQPGQRNEQYF
TGTGCCAGCAGCGAACAGCCGGGACAGAGAAACGAGCAGTACTTC
>TRBJ2-3|TRBD2|NA|TRBV6-2/TRBV6-3
CASSYGTSLYF
TGTGCCAGCAGTTACGGGACTAGTCTATATTTT
>TRBJ1-1|TRBD1|NA|TRBV6-5
CASSSDRAEKGSEAFF
TGTGCCAGCAGTTCCGACAGGGCGGAGAAAGGGTCTGAAGCTTTCTTT
>TRBJ1-2|TRBD1|few|TRBV14
CASSVQPGQYYGYTF
TGTGCCAGCAGCGTTCAGCCGGGACAGTACTATGGCTACACCTTC